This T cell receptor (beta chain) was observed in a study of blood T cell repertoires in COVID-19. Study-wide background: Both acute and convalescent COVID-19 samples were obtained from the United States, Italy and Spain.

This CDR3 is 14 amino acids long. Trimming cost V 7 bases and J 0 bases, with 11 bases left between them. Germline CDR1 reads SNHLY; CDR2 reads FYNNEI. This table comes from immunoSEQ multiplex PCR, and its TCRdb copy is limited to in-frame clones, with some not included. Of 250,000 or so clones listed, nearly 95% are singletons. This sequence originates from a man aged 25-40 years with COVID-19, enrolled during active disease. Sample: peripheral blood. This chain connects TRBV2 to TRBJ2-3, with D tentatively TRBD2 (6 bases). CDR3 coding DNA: TGTGCCAGCAAGCGAGCGGGTAGCACAGATACGCAGTATTTT. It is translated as CASKRAGSTDTQYF. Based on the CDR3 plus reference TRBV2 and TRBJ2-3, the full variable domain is EPEVTQTPSHQVTQMGQEVILRCVPISNHLYFYWYRQILGQKVEFLVSFYNNEISEKSEIFDDQFSVERPDGSNFTLKIRSTKLEDSAMYFCASKRAGSTDTQYFGPGTRLTVL.